Below, 26 T cell receptor beta chains from the same sample are listed, as sequenced in a study of CD8+ T cells in alopecia areata. Following RNA extraction, reverse transcription yielded cDNA that acted as the sequencing template. Repertoires were generated with immunoSEQ multiplex PCR, while TCRdb's copy carries only in-frame clones and drops some. The table lists fewer than 150,000 clones, roughly 61% of them singletons. The material was CD4+ T cells sorted from blood, obtained at week 0. These receptors all stem from a human donor with alopecia areata.

The rearrangement uses TRBV4-2 and TRBJ2-7, with D possibly being TRBD2 (6 bases). Trimming left V 1 base short and J 2 bases short, with 12 bases between. Germline CDR1 reads LGHNA; CDR2 reads YNFKEQ. The CDR3 has 15 amino acids. CDR3 bases: TGTGCCAGCAGCCAAGGGGCGGGGTCGGCCTACGAGCAGTACTTC. Translating it yields CASSQGAGSAYEQYF.

The V gene is TRBV29-1, the J gene TRBJ2-1; D perhaps matches TRBD1 (5 bases). Trimming removed 7 bases from V and 6 bases from J, with 16 bases in between. This CDR3 contains 13 residues. CDR1 is SQVTM, CDR2 ANQGSEA, per germline. The CDR3 protein is CSARQPPANEQFF. The CDR3 DNA reads TGCAGCGCCCGACAGCCCCCGGCCAATGAGCAGTTCTTC.

The chain recombines TRBV7-2 with TRBJ2-1, with a tentative D call TRBD1 (6 bases). This CDR3 comprises 16 residues. Trimming stripped 2 bases from V and 4 bases from J, with 15 bases between. CDR1 and CDR2 (germline): SGHTA, FQGNSA. This CDR3 is CASSLSGEGGYNEQFF. DNA for the CDR3: TGTGCCAGCAGCTTATCAGGGGAAGGGGGTTACAATGAGCAGTTCTTC.

This clone was detected a few times. The genes are TRBV4-2 and TRBJ2-5; D call uncertain. Matching the DNA end better, TRBJ2-7 makes the J call doubtful. The CDR3 length is 13 residues. The germline CDR1 and CDR2 sequences are LGHNA and YNFKEQ. CDR3 nucleotides: TGTGCCAGCAGCCAACGCCTAATCTACGAGCAGTACTTC. Translation gives CASSQRLIYEQYF.

The chain couples TRBV18 to TRBJ2-5; a weak D match, TRBD2 (6 bases). The end of the DNA is better explained by TRBJ2-7, so the J call may be wrong. CDR1 is KGHSH and CDR2 is LQKENI in the germline V gene. The CDR3 is made up of 15 amino acids. Here the CDR3 reads CASSPSEGNNYEQYF. The CDR3 region has the DNA TGTGCCAGCTCACCGTCGGAGGGCAATAACTACGAGCAGTACTTC.

As regards this clone: Sequence at one end of the junction differs from germline and may be a read error. The chain joins TRBV4-3 to TRBJ1-1; unclear D gene. The CDR3 runs to 16 residues. Germline CDR1 and CDR2: LGHNA and YSLEER. CDR3 residues: CASSQDRSFGETGAFF. CDR3 coding DNA: TGCGCCAGCAGCCAAGATCGGTCGTTCGGGGAAACTGGAGCTTTCTTT.

The V call is TRBV18, the J call TRBJ2-3, with 9 positions matching TRBD1. The germline gives CDR1 KGHSH, CDR2 LQKENI. This CDR3 has 16 amino acids. The ends lost 2 bases at V and 4 bases at J; junction bases unmatched: 7. The DNA of the CDR3 is TGTGCCAGCTCACCAGCTACAGGGGGCGGCGCAGATACGCAGTATTTT. This encodes CASSPATGGGADTQYF.

This clone was observed once. V gene TRBV6-4 combines with J gene TRBJ2-2, with a tentative D call TRBD1 (6 bases). Deletions cut 6 bases from V and 1 base from J, with 18 bases between. This CDR3 is built from 17 residues. From germline, CDR1 is MRHNA and CDR2 SNTAGT. CDR3 sequence (DNA): TGTGCCAGCAGCCAACAGCCGGGACACGGGAACACCGGGGAGCTGTTTTTT. Protein sequence: CASSQQPGHGNTGELFF.

In its sample, this clone was seen a few times. The chain links TRBV7-2 to TRBJ2-5; 10 bases are shared with TRBD1. This CDR3 has 15 amino acids. Germline-derived CDR1 and CDR2 are SGHTA and FQGNSA. The J segment lost 4 bases and the V segment lost 4 bases, leaving 6 bases of the junction unmatched. The CDR3 DNA follows: TGTGCCAGCAGCTCTGCGGACAGGGGGAGAGAGACCCAGTACTTC. It is translated as CASSSADRGRETQYF. Using reference TRBV7-2 and TRBJ2-5 for the parts outside the CDR3, the full variable domain is GAGVSQSPSNKVTEKGKDVELRCDPISGHTALYWYRQSLGQGLEFLIYFQGNSAPDKSGLPSDRFSAERTGGSVSTLTIQRTQQEDSAVYLCASSSADRGRETQYFGPGTRLLVL.

The chain recombines TRBV4-1 with TRBJ2-5, with D perhaps matching TRBD2 (5 bases). The V end was cut by 3 bases, the J end by 5 bases, with 7 bases between. This CDR3 has 12 amino acids. Germline V gene lookup returns CDR1 MGHRA and CDR2 YSYEKL. CDR3 in amino acids: CASSHRDETQYF. Here the CDR3 DNA reads TGCGCCAGCAGCCACCGGGATGAGACCCAGTACTTC.

CDR3 in amino acids: CAWSVQSTGELFF. In nucleotides, the CDR3 is TGTGCCTGGAGTGTACAGAGCACCGGGGAGCTGTTTTTT. The chain carries TRBV30 and TRBJ2-2; unclear D gene. The germline V gene has CDR1 GTSNPN and CDR2 SVGIG (reference sequence). V lost 0 bases and J lost 4, with 6 bases in between. The CDR3 runs to 13 residues.

The CDR3 DNA is TGCGCCAGCAGCCAATCCCCCCTACAGGGCGGGGAGACCCAGTACTTC. Amino acids: CASSQSPLQGGETQYF. The chain links TRBV4-3 to TRBJ2-5; a possible D gene is TRBD1 (6 bases). Germline V gives CDR1 LGHNA, CDR2 YSLEER. The V end was cut by 2 bases, the J end by 5 bases, with 18 bases between. The CDR3 spans 16 residues.

The chain joins TRBV4-1 to TRBJ2-4; no clear D. The CDR3 contains 16 residues. Germline CDR1 is MGHRA and CDR2 is YSYEKL. Trimming took 0 bases from V and 0 from J, leaving 9 bases between them. The chain's CDR3 is CASSQDVTVAKNIQYF. CDR3 bases: TGCGCCAGCAGCCAAGATGTAACGGTAGCCAAAAACATTCAGTACTTC.

J is TRBJ2-3 and V is TRBV6-1; TRBD2 matches 9 bases. CDR1 MNHNS and CDR2 SASEGT come from the germline V gene. Trimming cost V 0 bases and J 7 bases; bases outside gene matches: 11. The CDR3 runs to 17 residues. This chain's CDR3 is CASSEAPLSGGRYTQYF. The CDR3 DNA follows: TGTGCCAGCAGTGAAGCACCTCTTAGCGGGGGCCGCTATACGCAGTATTTT.

This clone was seen a single time. The chain has TRBV27 and TRBJ2-5; 10 nucleotides agree with TRBD1. Trimming at V came to 6 bases and at J to 5 bases, leaving 9 bases not matched to a gene. Germline V gives CDR1 MNHEY, CDR2 SMNVEV (reference sequence). This CDR3 has 15 amino acids. The CDR3 sequence is CASRSPGQGYETQYF. In DNA, the CDR3 is TGTGCCAGCAGATCTCCGGGACAGGGGTATGAGACCCAGTACTTC.

CDR3 protein: CATKRQQGEETQYF. For the CDR3, the DNA is TGTGCCACAAAGCGACAACAGGGGGAGGAGACCCAGTACTTC. The chain links TRBV7-3 to TRBJ2-5; 8 bases are a match to TRBD1. The junction had 12 bases not matched to a gene; V was cut back by 10 bases and J by 5 bases. Germline V gene sequence: CDR1 SGHTA, CDR2 FQGTGA. The CDR3 is 14 amino acids.

In the case of this clone: Sequence at one end of the junction differs from germline and may be a read error. The chain joins TRBV5-4 to TRBJ2-1; maybe TRBD2 (7 bases). This CDR3 has 12 amino acids. Germline-derived CDR1 and CDR2 are SGHNT and YYREEE (reference sequence). In DNA form, the CDR3 reads TGTGCCAGCAACTTGGGGGGGGGCCTCGAGTTCTTC. It encodes CASNLGGGLEFF.

This clone was observed a handful of times. This chain links TRBV18 with TRBJ2-7; a weak D match, TRBD1 (5 bases). The CDR3 is 13 amino acids. Germline V gene sequence: CDR1 KGHSH, CDR2 LQKENI. Trimming stripped 2 bases from V and 5 bases from J, with 10 bases between. The CDR3 is CASSPSQGNEQYF. Written as DNA, the CDR3 is TGTGCCAGCTCACCATCGCAGGGAAACGAGCAGTACTTC.

This clone has more than one count but fewer than ten. The chain combines TRBV15 with TRBJ1-4; D gene ambiguous. Between the trimmed V and J ends, which lost 0 bases and 0 bases, there was a span of 5 bases. The CDR3 length is 15 residues. Germline V gene data show CDR1 as LNHNV and CDR2 as YYDKDF (reference sequence). CDR3 in DNA: TGTGCCACCAGCAGAGACGTCACAACTAATGAAAAACTGTTTTTT. Translation: CATSRDVTTNEKLFF.

The chain employs TRBV2 and TRBJ2-3; D possibly corresponds to TRBD2 (5 bases). Germline CDR1 SNHLY, CDR2 FYNNEI. Trimming removed 0 bases from V and 1 base from J, with 14 bases in between. This CDR3 comprises 17 residues. CDR3 sequence (DNA): TGTGCCAGCAGTGAAGCTCCTCCGGGAAAGGGCACAGATACGCAGTATTTT. Residues: CASSEAPPGKGTDTQYF. Variable domain in full (rest from reference TRBV2 and TRBJ2-3): EPEVTQTPSHQVTQMGQEVILRCVPISNHLYFYWYRQILGQKVEFLVSFYNNEISEKSEIFDDQFSVERPDGSNFTLKIRSTKLEDSAMYFCASSEAPPGKGTDTQYFGPGTRLTVL.

This clone appeared a few times. The chain has TRBV29-1 and TRBJ1-1, with 7 nucleotides matching TRBD1. Germline loops: CDR1 SQVTM, CDR2 ANQGSEA. Trimming removed 7 bases from V and 6 bases from J; junction bases left unmatched: 11. This CDR3 contains 13 residues. DNA of the CDR3: TGCAGCGCGAGGAGGGGGCAGGGCTCTGAAGCTTTCTTT. Translating gives CSARRGQGSEAFF. Full variable domain (remainder filled in from reference TRBV29-1 and TRBJ1-1): SAVISQKPSRDICQRGTSLTIQCQVDSQVTMMFWYRQQPGQSLTLIATANQGSEATYESGFVIDKFPISRPNLTFSTLTVSNMSPEDSSIYLCSARRGQGSEAFFGQGTRLTVV.

This clone occurred once. The chain recombines TRBV28 with TRBJ2-7; the D gene is possibly TRBD2 (6 bases). V lost 8 bases and J lost 2, with 19 bases in between. The CDR3 length is 15 residues. Germline values: CDR1 MDHEN, CDR2 SYDVKM. This CDR3 reads CASGPGGERTYEQYF. CDR3 in DNA: TGTGCCAGCGGACCTGGCGGGGAAAGAACCTACGAGCAGTACTTC.

The chain uses TRBV6-5 and TRBJ1-5; D is unresolved. Germline lookup yields CDR1 MNHEY and CDR2 SVGAGI. V dropped 6 bases and J dropped 5 bases, with 11 bases sitting between them. The length of the CDR3 is 13 residues. In DNA form, the CDR3 reads TGTGCCAGCAGACACACCACTGATCAGCCCCAGCATTTT. Translation: CASRHTTDQPQHF.

This chain joins TRBV7-2 and TRBJ2-5, with D perhaps matching TRBD2 (7 bases). Germline CDR1 is SGHTA and CDR2 is FQGNSA. The V end lost 4 bases, the J end lost 5 bases, and 20 bases lay between the germline ends. The CDR3 extends over 16 amino acids. In DNA, the CDR3 is TGTGCCAGCAGCTCATATTGGACGGGGGGCCGGGAGACCCAGTACTTC. It yields the protein CASSSYWTGGRETQYF.

The genes are TRBV5-1 and TRBJ1-2; D gene unclear. The V gene lost 0 bases and the J gene lost 0 bases, with 15 bases spanning the gap. Per the germline V gene, CDR1 is SGHRS and CDR2 is YFSETQ. CDR3 length: 17 residues. DNA of the CDR3: TGCGCCAGCAGCTTGGAAGTTTTTATCGGGACTAACTATGGCTACACCTTC. Translated: CASSLEVFIGTNYGYTF.

The chain joins TRBV10-3 to TRBJ2-5, with 7 bases lining up with TRBD1. Germline V lookup: CDR1 ENHRY, CDR2 SYGVKD. V was pared by 11 bases and J by 2 bases, with 8 bases of the junction left unmatched. This CDR3 region has 13 residues. CDR3 sequence (DNA): TGTGCCTTTACTCGGGACAGACAAGAGACCCAGTACTTC. It is translated as CAFTRDRQETQYF.